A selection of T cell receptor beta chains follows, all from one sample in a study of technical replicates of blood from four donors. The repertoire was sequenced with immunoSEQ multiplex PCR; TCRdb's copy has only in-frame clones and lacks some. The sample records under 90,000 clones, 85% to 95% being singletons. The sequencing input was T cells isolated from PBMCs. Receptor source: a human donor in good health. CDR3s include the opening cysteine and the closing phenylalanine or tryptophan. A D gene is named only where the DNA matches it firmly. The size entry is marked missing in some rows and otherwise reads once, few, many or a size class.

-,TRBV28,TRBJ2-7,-,TGTGCCAGCAGTTTTTTGCGGAACTACGAGCAGTACTTC,CASSFLRNYEQYF
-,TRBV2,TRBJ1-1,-,TGTGCCAGCAGTGGGGAGGGGTACATGAACACTGAAGCTTTCTTT,CASSGEGYMNTEAFF
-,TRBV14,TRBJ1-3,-,TGTGCCAGCAGCCAAGGAGAACGAGGAAACACCATATATTTT,CASSQGERGNTIYF
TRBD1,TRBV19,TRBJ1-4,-,TGTGCCAGTAGTATTATGCAGGGGGCAACTAATGAAAAACTGTTTTTT,CASSIMQGATNEKLFF
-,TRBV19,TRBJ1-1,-,TGTGCCAGTAGCCCAAATGGGGGCCCTGAAGCTTTCTTT,CASSPNGGPEAFF
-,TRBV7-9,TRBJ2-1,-,TGTGCCAGCAGCTTCATTCCAGGCTCGAGCTCCTACAATGAGCAGTTCTTC,CASSFIPGSSSYNEQFF
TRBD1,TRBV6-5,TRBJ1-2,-,TGTGCCAGCAGTCTCTCCCCGACAGGGAACTATGGCTACACCTTC,CASSLSPTGNYGYTF
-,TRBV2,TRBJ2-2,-,TGTGCCAGCAGTCCAGACAGCACCGGGGAGCTGTTTTTT,CASSPDSTGELFF
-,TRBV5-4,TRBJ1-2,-,TGTGCCAGCACATCCTCAGGACAGCCTACTGCTAACTATGGCTACACCTTC,CASTSSGQPTANYGYTF
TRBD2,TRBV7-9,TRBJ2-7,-,TGTGCCAGCAGCTTAGCGGGGGGGGTCTACGAGCAGTACTTC,CASSLAGGVYEQYF
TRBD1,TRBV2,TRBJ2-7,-,TGTGCCAGCAGCGTCCTACAGGGGATCCACGAGCAGTACTTC,CASSVLQGIHEQYF
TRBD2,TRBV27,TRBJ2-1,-,TGTGCCAGCAGTTGGCTCAAGCTAGCGGGAGGCTTAGATGAGCAGTTCTTC,CASSWLKLAGGLDEQFF
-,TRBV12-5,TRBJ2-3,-,TGTGCTAGTGGTTTGGACAGGAACACAGATACGCAGTATTTT,CASGLDRNTDTQYF
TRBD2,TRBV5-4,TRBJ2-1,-,TGTGCCAGCAGCCCACGTTTTAGCGGGAGGGGGGACAATGAGCAGTTCTTC,CASSPRFSGRGDNEQFF
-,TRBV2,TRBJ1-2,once,TGTGCCAGCTCACCTTATACAGGCGGTGATGGCTACACCTTC,CASSPYTGGDGYTF
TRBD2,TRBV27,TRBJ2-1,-,TGTGCCAGCAGTTTCCCCAGCGGGGGGCCATCCTACTCCTACAATGAGCAGTTCTTC,CASSFPSGGPSYSYNEQFF
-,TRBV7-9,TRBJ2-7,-,TGTGCCAGCAGCTCCAGGGGGGTCCGGGGGCAATACGAGCAGTACTTC,CASSSRGVRGQYEQYF
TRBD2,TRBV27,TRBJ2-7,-,TGTGCCAGCAGCCAAGATGCGACCGGGACTAGCCCCTACGAGCAGTACTTC,CASSQDATGTSPYEQYF
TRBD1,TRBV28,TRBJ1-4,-,TGTGCCAGCAGTTTGGGGACAGCCTCTAATGAAAAACTGTTTTTT,CASSLGTASNEKLFF
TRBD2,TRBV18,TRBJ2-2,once,TGTGCCAGCTCACCCACCTGGCTAGCGGTACCTAACACCGGGGAGCTGTTTTTT,CASSPTWLAVPNTGELFF
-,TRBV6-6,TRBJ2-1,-,TGTGCCAGCAGTTATCGGGACTTTAGGGATGAGCAGTTCTTC,CASSYRDFRDEQFF
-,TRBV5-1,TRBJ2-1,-,TGCGCCAGCAGCTTTGGGGGCGACAATGAGCAGTTCTTC,CASSFGGDNEQFF
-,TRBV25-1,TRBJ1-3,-,TGTGCCAGCAGGGCAACGTCTGGAAACACCATATATTTT,CASRATSGNTIYF
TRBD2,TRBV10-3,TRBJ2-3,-,TGTGCCATCAAACCGGCGGGAGCGGATACGCAGTATTTT,CAIKPAGADTQYF
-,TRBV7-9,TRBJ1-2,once,TGTGCCAGCAGCTTATCGGCAGGGAACTATGGCTACACCTTC,CASSLSAGNYGYTF
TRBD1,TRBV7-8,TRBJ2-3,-,TGTGCCAGCAGGGACGGGACAGGGGGCACAGATACGCAGTATTTT,CASRDGTGGTDTQYF
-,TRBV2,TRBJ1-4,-,TGTGCCAGCAGTGAATCGTTTCTCGGGGAAAAACTGTTTTTT,CASSESFLGEKLFF
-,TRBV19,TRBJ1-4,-,TGTGCCAGTAGTATCCCCAGGCCATGGAAACATGAAAAACTGTTTTTT,CASSIPRPWKHEKLFF
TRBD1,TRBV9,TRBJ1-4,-,TGTGCCAGCAGCGTAGGGACAGGGGTTAGAGGAGAAAAACTGTTTTTT,CASSVGTGVRGEKLFF
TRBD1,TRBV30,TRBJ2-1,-,TGTGCCGGAGAGACCGGGACAGGGGCAAATGAGCAGTTCTTC,CAGETGTGANEQFF
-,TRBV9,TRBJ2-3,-,TGTGCCAGCAGCGTAGATCCTAGCACAGATACGCAGTATTTT,CASSVDPSTDTQYF
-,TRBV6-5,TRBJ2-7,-,TGTGCCAGCAGTCCTCAGGGCTACGAGCAGTACTTC,CASSPQGYEQYF
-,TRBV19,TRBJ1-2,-,TGTGCCAGTAGTATGGGGCAGGCAATCTATGGCTACACCTTC,CASSMGQAIYGYTF
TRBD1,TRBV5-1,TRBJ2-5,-,TGCGCCAGCAGTTCGACAGGGTCCCAAGAGACCCAGTACTTC,CASSSTGSQETQYF
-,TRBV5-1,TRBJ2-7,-,TGCGCCAGCAGCTTGAGTGCTACCTCCTACGAGCAGTACTTC,CASSLSATSYEQYF
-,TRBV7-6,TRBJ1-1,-,TGTGCCAGCAGCTTAGTGGACCAGGGGTTGAACACTGAAGCTTTCTTT,CASSLVDQGLNTEAFF
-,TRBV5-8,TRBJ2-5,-,TGTGCCAGCAGCTTGGCTCGGATATCGGACAGCCAAGAGACCCAGTACTTC,CASSLARISDSQETQYF
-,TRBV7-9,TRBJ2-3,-,TGTGCCAGCAGCTTAAATCCCGGAACAGACACAGATACGCAGTATTTT,CASSLNPGTDTDTQYF
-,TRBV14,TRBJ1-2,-,TGTGCCAGCAGCCAAGATCTAATTGCTAACTATGGCTACACCTTC,CASSQDLIANYGYTF
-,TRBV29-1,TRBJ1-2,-,TGCAGCGTTCTCTCACAGGGTATTAGCTACACCTTC,CSVLSQGISYTF
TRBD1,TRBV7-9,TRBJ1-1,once,TGTGCCATTACGTCGGGACAGGGGGGCACTGAAGCTTTCTTT,CAITSGQGGTEAFF
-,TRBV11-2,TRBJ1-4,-,TGTGCCAGCAGCTTAGTGAACAGGAATGAAAAACTGTTTTTT,CASSLVNRNEKLFF